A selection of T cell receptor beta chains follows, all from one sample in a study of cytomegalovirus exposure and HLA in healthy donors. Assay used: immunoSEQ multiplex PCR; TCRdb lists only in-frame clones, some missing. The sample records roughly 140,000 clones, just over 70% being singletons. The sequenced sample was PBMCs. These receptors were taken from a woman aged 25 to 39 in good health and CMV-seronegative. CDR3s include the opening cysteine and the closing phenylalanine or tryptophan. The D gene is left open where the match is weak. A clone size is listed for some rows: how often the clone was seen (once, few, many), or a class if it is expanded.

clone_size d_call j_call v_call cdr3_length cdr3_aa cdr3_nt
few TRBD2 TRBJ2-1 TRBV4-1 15 CASSQGREGINEQFF TGCGCCAGCAGCCAAGGGAGGGAGGGCATCAATGAGCAGTTCTTC
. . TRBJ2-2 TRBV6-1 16 CASSEGSRGWTGELFF TGTGCCAGCAGTGAAGGTAGCAGGGGTTGGACCGGGGAGCTGTTTTTT
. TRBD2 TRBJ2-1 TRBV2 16 CASSTTGLAGEYEQFF TGTGCCAGCAGTACAACGGGACTAGCGGGAGAGTATGAGCAGTTCTTC
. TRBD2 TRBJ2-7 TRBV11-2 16 CASSLVTSGPSYEQYF TGTGCCAGCAGCTTAGTAACTAGCGGCCCTTCCTACGAGCAGTACTTC
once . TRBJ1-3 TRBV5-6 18 CASSGTRENSFSGNTIYF TGTGCCAGCAGCGGGACCCGGGAGAACTCATTCTCTGGAAACACCATATATTTT
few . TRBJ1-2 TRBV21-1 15 CASSKGHRVLYGYTF TGTGCCAGCAGCAAAGGCCACCGGGTCCTCTATGGCTACACCTTC
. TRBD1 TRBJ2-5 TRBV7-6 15 CASSLERQGGETQYF TGTGCCAGCAGCTTAGAGCGACAGGGCGGGGAGACCCAGTACTTC
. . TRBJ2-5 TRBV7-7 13 CASSGQLGGDIYF TGTGCTAGCAGTGGTCAGTTGGGGGGGGACATATACTTC
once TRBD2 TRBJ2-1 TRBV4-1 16 CASSQDRGSSYNEQFF TGCGCCAGCAGCCAAGATCGCGGGAGCTCCTACAATGAGCAGTTCTTC
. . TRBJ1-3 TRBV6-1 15 CASSEASGSGNTIYF TGTGCCAGCAGTGAGGCCAGCGGCTCTGGAAACACCATATATTTT
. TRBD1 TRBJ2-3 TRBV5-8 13 CASSSTGTDTQYF TGTGCCAGCAGCTCGACAGGGACAGATACGCAGTATTTT